The subject of this entry is one T cell receptor beta chain. Its specificity is not known. This entry is derived from a study of OX40 agonist ivuxolimab in advanced cancers. Study information: Ivuxolimab was administered intravenously to patients at 0.01 to 10 mg/kg every 2 weeks. Overall study results and limits: Averaged across samples, CD8+ T cells carried more expanded clones than CD4+ did. Some patients who did not respond also had low normalized T-cell clonal expansion.

Method: immunoSEQ multiplex PCR; TCRdb's copy keeps in-frame clones and lacks some. Of some 85,000 clones detected, over 75% appear once; the ten largest clones hold 2% to 2.5%. V dropped 4 bases and J dropped 1 base, with 14 bases sitting between them. CDR3 size: 16 residues. The V gene's germline CDR1 is SGHAT and CDR2 FQNNGV. The receptor was derived from an adult with an advanced solid tumor such as melanoma, head and neck, liver or kidney cancer. The chain uses TRBV11-2 and TRBJ2-1, with unresolved D. The material was CD4+ or CD8+ T cells sorted from blood, obtained in a trial of the OX40 agonist ivuxolimab. For the CDR3, the DNA is TGTGCCAGCAGCTCCCTCCTTGACCGGTCCTACAATGAGCAGTTCTTC. Its protein is CASSSLLDRSYNEQFF.